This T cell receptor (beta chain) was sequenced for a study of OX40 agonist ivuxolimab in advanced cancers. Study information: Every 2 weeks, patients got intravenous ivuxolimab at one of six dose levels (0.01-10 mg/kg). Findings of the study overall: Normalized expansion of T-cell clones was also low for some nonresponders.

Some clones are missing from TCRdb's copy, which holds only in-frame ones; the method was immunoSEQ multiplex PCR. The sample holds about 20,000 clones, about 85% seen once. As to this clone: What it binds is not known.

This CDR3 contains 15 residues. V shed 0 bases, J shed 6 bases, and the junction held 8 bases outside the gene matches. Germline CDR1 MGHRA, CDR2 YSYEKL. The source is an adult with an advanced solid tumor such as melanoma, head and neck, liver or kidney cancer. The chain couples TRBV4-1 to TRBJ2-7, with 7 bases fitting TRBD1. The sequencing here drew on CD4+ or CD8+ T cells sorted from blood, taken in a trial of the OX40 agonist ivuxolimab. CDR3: CASSQEDRVQGEQYF. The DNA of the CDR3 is TGCGCCAGCAGCCAAGAAGACAGGGTACAAGGCGAGCAGTACTTC.